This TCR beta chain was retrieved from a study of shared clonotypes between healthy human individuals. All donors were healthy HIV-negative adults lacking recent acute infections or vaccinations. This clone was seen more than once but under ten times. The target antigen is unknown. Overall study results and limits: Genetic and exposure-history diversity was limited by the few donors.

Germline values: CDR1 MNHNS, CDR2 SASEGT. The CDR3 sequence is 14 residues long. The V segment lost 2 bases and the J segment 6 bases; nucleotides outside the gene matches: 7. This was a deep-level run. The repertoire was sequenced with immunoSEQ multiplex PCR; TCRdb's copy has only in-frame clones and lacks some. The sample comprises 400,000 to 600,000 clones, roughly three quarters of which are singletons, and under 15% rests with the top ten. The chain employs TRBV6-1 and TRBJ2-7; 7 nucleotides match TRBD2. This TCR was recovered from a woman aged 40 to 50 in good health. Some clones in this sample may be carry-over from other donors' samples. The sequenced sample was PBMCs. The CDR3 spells CASSEIGGKGEQYF. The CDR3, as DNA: TGTGCCAGCAGTGAAATCGGGGGGAAGGGCGAGCAGTACTTC.